This T cell receptor beta chain derives from a study of CD8 T cells in ankylosing spondylitis. V lost 6 bases and J lost 3; bases outside the gene matches: 7. The CDR3 is 16 residues long. CDR1 and CDR2 from the germline V gene are LGHNT and FRNRAP. This clonotype was observed a few times. TCRdb passed the 5' RACE reads through MiXCR, listing each CDR3 protein once. The table shows about 160,000 distinct CDR3 sequences, with roughly 10% occurring only once. J is TRBJ2-2 and V is TRBV12-5, with 10 bases that match TRBD2. This receptor was taken from a female donor with ankylosing spondylitis or in good health (not recorded which). Sequencing was carried out using blood, either unsorted or a sorted T cell fraction (not recorded which). The chain's CDR3 is CASGYGTSVYTGELFF. CDR3 coding DNA: TGTGCTAGTGGCTACGGGACTAGCGTTTACACCGGGGAGCTGTTTTTT.